The source of this T cell receptor beta chain is a study of shared clonotypes between healthy human individuals. Some clones are missing from TCRdb's copy, which holds only in-frame ones; the method was immunoSEQ multiplex PCR. The sample has around 1.9 million clones; just over 90% are singletons. CD8 cells regarded as naive lacked CD45RO, were positively chosen for CCR7, and omitted terminally differentiated effector memory CD45RA+ cells. Germline CDR1 SEHNR, CDR2 FQNEAQ (reference sequence). Trimming left V 0 bases short and J 2 bases short, with 10 bases between. This CDR3 comprises 15 residues. The V call is TRBV7-9, the J call TRBJ1-2; D remains ambiguous. This clonotype was obtained from a young man in good health. Some clones in this sample may be carry-over from other donors' samples. The sequenced sample was naive CD8+ T cells from PBMCs. The CDR3 nucleotides read TGTGCCAGCAGCTTAGCGGGTAACTACAACTATGGCTACACCTTC. It is translated as CASSLAGNYNYGYTF. Looking up the rest from reference TRBV7-9 and TRBJ1-2 gives the full variable domain: DTGVSQNPRHKITKRGQNVTFRCDPISEHNRLYWYRQTLGQGPEFLTYFQNEAQLEKSRLLSDRFSAERPKGSFSTLEIQRTEQGDSAMYLCASSLAGNYNYGYTFGSGTRLTVV.